One T cell receptor beta chain is described in this entry. The source of the sample is a study of radiotherapy plus CTLA-4 blockade in lung cancer. V was pared by 3 bases and J by 11 bases, with 4 bases of the junction left unmatched. Germline loops: CDR1 DFQATT, CDR2 SNEGSKA (reference sequence). This CDR3 is 11 amino acids long. Method: immunoSEQ multiplex PCR; TCRdb's copy keeps in-frame clones and lacks some. The sample includes more than 90,000 clones, 78% of them seen just once. This receptor was identified in a human donor with non-small cell lung cancer who had a partial response to radiotherapy plus ipilimumab. The chain has TRBV20-1 and TRBJ1-1; TRBD1 matches 9 bases. Here the sequenced sample was peripheral blood, taken from a patient treated with radiotherapy plus ipilimumab. The CDR3 sequence is CSARETGGAFF. DNA of the CDR3: TGCAGTGCTAGGGAGACAGGGGGGGCTTTCTTT.